Following are 10 T cell receptor beta chains from one sample sequenced in a study of siplizumab effects on memory and regulatory T cells (dated by TCRdb to between 2019 and 2020). To prepare the library, the immunoSEQ multiplex PCR assay was applied. TCRdb re-hosts the immuneACCESS table, in-frame sequences only. Its copies lack some clones; in the studies checked, an unresolved V gene accounts for under half of them, and the cause for the rest is not known. This sample is represented by about 100,000 clones; approximately 94% of them were singletons. The ten largest clones take up 1% to 1.5% of the sample. The sequenced sample consisted of non-Treg CD4+ T cells sorted from blood. The meaning of the sample's cell subset or site label: FACS-sorted unstimulated CD4+ non-regulatory T cells. All receptors derive from a human donor in good health.

The genes are TRBV28 and TRBJ1-5; 9 bases agree with TRBD1. This CDR3 has 15 amino acids. J gave up 4 bases and V 2 bases, and 3 bases lay outside the gene matches. Germline V CDR1 and CDR2: MDHEN, SYDVKM. Here the CDR3 reads CASSLGDRVNQPQHF. CDR3 nucleotides: TGTGCCAGCAGTTTAGGGGACAGGGTGAATCAGCCCCAGCATTTT.

This sequence joins TRBV5-1 and TRBJ2-3; no definite D call. CDR3 length: 15 amino acids. The germline V and J ends were trimmed by 6 bases and 0 bases, with 14 bases remaining between them. Looked up from germline, CDR1 is SGHRS and CDR2 is YFSETQ. CDR3 amino acids: CASTPARASTDTQYF. The DNA of the CDR3 is TGCGCCAGCACCCCTGCTCGGGCGAGCACAGATACGCAGTATTTT.

The gene calls are TRBV6-4 and TRBJ2-5, with D perhaps assigned TRBD1 or TRBD2 (5 bases each). Trimming stripped 4 bases from V and 1 base from J, with 7 bases between. Germline CDR1 is MRHNA and CDR2 is SNTAGT. The CDR3 covers 13 residues. CDR3 region: CASSAGGQETQYF. The CDR3 region has the DNA TGTGCCAGCAGTGCTGGGGGCCAAGAGACCCAGTACTTC.

A single count supports this clone. This CDR3 is CASSLVGQVISYEQYF. As DNA, the CDR3 is TGTGCCAGCAGCCTTGTGGGACAGGTGATCTCCTACGAGCAGTACTTC. The chain has TRBV5-5 and TRBJ2-7, with 8 bases that match TRBD1. Germline V gene lookup returns CDR1 SGHKS and CDR2 YYEKEE (reference sequence). The CDR3 sequence is 16 residues long. V dropped 4 bases and J dropped 0; count of bases not matched to a gene: 9.

The chain employs TRBV2 and TRBJ2-7, with 7 bases aligning to TRBD2. Unmatched junction bases numbered 6, after V lost 7 bases and J lost 0 bases. The CDR3 has 14 residues. Germline V gene data show CDR1 as SNHLY and CDR2 as FYNNEI. The CDR3 bases are TGTGCCAGCATCCCGCGGGGGAACTCCTACGAGCAGTACTTC. Its protein product is CASIPRGNSYEQYF.

The genes are TRBV19 and TRBJ1-2; D possibly corresponds to TRBD1 (5 bases). The V and J ends lost 0 bases and 7 bases respectively, with 9 bases between them. This CDR3 is built from 13 residues. Germline CDR1 and CDR2: LNHDA and SQIVND (reference sequence). In nucleotides, the CDR3 is TGTGCCAGTAGTATAGACAGGGCTGTTGGCTACACCTTC. This gives the protein CASSIDRAVGYTF.

J is TRBJ2-6 and V is TRBV11-1; D gene unclear. V lost 5 bases and J 6 bases, leaving 11 bases between the germline ends. The CDR3 length is 14 residues. The germline V gene has CDR1 SGHAT and CDR2 FQDESV (reference sequence). The CDR3: CASSIVSLANVLTF. The CDR3 nucleotides read TGTGCCAGCAGCATCGTAAGCTTGGCCAACGTCCTGACTTTC.

The sample holds one count of this clone. The chain couples TRBV19 to TRBJ2-7; D is perhaps TRBD1 or TRBD2 (6 bases each). The CDR3 sequence is 14 residues long. Germline loops: CDR1 LNHDA, CDR2 SQIVND (reference sequence). Trimming pared 10 bases from V and 3 bases from J, leaving 19 bases between. CDR3 sequence: CATGGPKGGYEQYF. The CDR3 bases are TGTGCCACCGGGGGACCCAAAGGGGGCTACGAGCAGTACTTC.

The rearrangement uses TRBV27 and TRBJ2-7; 9 nucleotides agree with TRBD1. The CDR3 has 16 amino acids. CDR1 and CDR2 from the germline V gene are MNHEY and SMNVEV (reference sequence). J lost 6 bases, V lost 4 bases, and 13 bases had no gene match. The CDR3 is CASSSTWTGARFEQYF. The CDR3 coding sequence is TGTGCCAGCAGTTCGACCTGGACAGGGGCTCGGTTCGAGCAGTACTTC.

This clone was counted once. The gene calls are TRBV5-1 and TRBJ2-3, with D possibly being TRBD2 (5 bases). CDR1 is SGHRS and CDR2 is YFSETQ in the germline V gene. This CDR3 spans 18 amino acids. V lost 0 bases and J lost 1, with 18 bases in between. This chain's CDR3 is CASSLGVLGLAGTDTQYF. The CDR3 DNA is TGCGCCAGCAGCTTGGGTGTTTTAGGGCTAGCTGGCACAGATACGCAGTATTTT.